This T cell receptor (beta chain) was profiled in a study of cytotoxic CD8 clonotypes in ibrutinib-treated CLL. Broader study findings: With treatment, public clonotypes, which were uncommon, either contracted or remained stable. Clonality measured at baseline exceeded age-matched healthy donors, tracking circulating CD8+ T-cell counts.

The CDR3 length is 16 residues. Germline V gene lookup returns CDR1 SGHRS and CDR2 YFSETQ. V was pared by 4 bases and J by 5 bases, with 8 bases of the junction left unmatched. Of note for this clone: Its antigen is still unknown.

The table came from immunoSEQ multiplex PCR; TCRdb's copy has only in-frame clones and leaves some out. The profile shows over 150,000 clones, 81% of them singletons. The sequence was collected from a human donor with chronic lymphocytic leukemia. This material consisted of PBMCs, taken after 12 months of ibrutinib treatment. The V and J genes are TRBV5-1 and TRBJ2-7; 14 bases fit TRBD2. Here the CDR3 reads CASSRSTSGGADEQYF. The DNA for the CDR3 is TGCGCCAGCAGCAGGTCGACTAGCGGGGGGGCTGACGAGCAGTACTTC.